The clone carrying this TCR beta chain was seen more than once but under ten times. The antigen remains unidentified. The record originates from a study of T-cell reconstitution after alpha-beta-depleted transplantation in children. General study points: After transplant, at about two months, alpha-beta T cells were reportedly derived from several hundred expanded graft clones. At one year after transplant, newly produced T cells mostly accounted for T-cell counts and diversity. Surviving thymic progenitors and recipient T cells were the source of high TCRbeta diversity at day 60 in some patients.

As it was prepared, the TCRbeta library received unique molecular identifiers. TCRdb re-called the PCR reads through MiXCR, storing one row per CDR3 protein. The sample carries around 580,000 distinct CDR3 sequences, 23% recorded once. Germline CDR1 reads SGHTA; CDR2 reads FQGNSA. The CDR3 runs to 15 residues. Trimming stripped 5 bases from V and 0 bases from J, with 14 bases between. The receptor was derived from a boy under three years old who had a stem cell transplant for acute myeloid leukemia, so the T cells may come from the graft donor. The source material was PBMCs, mostly from graft donor cells, sampled 360 days after TCRalphabeta/CD19-depleted stem cell transplant. The chain recombines TRBV7-2 with TRBJ2-7; the D is unclear. CDR3 nucleotides: TGTGCCAGCAGCCAATGGTTTAGGGACTCCTACGAGCAGTACTTC. This encodes CASSQWFRDSYEQYF.